These T cell receptor beta chains were read from a single sample in a study of blood T cell repertoires in COVID-19. Produced via immunoSEQ multiplex PCR; TCRdb's table is partial and in-frame only. This sample carries 200,000 to 250,000 clones, 87% of them seen once, and the ten largest clones take approximately 2.4%. Sample: PBMCs or T cells enriched from blood (not recorded which). The receptors come from a woman in her 30s with acute COVID-19. Each CDR3 is given with its conserved first and last residue.

12	TRBV19	TRBJ1-1	CASGPLGTEAFF
14	TRBV3-1/TRBV3-2	TRBJ1-2	CASSQDQSNYGYTF
14	TRBV7-9	TRBJ1-5	CASSPPGTVQPQHF
18	TRBV19	TRBJ2-4	CASSIGALAGVAKNIQYF
15	TRBV5-5	TRBJ1-3	CASSLEGATGNTIYF
18	TRBV5-4	TRBJ2-7	CASSLELAPGIPSYEQYF
14	TRBV19	TRBJ2-1	CASTQAGGLNEQFF
14	TRBV9	TRBJ1-6	CASSVKQGSSPLHF
13	TRBV14	TRBJ2-7	CATKRGGFSEQYF
14	TRBV19	TRBJ1-1	CASSMGGPGTEAFF
15	TRBV7-2	TRBJ1-2	CASSLVDVGAYGYTF
11	TRBV20-1	TRBJ2-3	CSATTTDTQYF
15	TRBV5-1	TRBJ1-6	CASSLEGHLNSPLHF
17	TRBV2	TRBJ2-7	CASSEEGTGAENYEQYF
12	TRBV7-2	TRBJ1-1	CASSLFGGEAFF
14	TRBV10-3	TRBJ1-5	CAISESGGEQPQHF
14	TRBV27	TRBJ1-2	CASSPSGWLDGYTF
13	TRBV29-1	TRBJ2-1	CSVAPGLMNEQFF
16	TRBV20-1	TRBJ2-2	CSASLGGAIETGELFF
15	TRBV6-4	TRBJ1-5	CASSVTGEGNQPQHF
15	TRBV7-9	TRBJ2-4	CASGFWSGAKNIQYF
13	TRBV30	TRBJ1-2	CAWSGTGTYGYTF
14	TRBV28	TRBJ2-7	CASSRGQGPYEQYF
14	TRBV30	TRBJ2-2	CAWGGLVVTGELFF
14	TRBV2	TRBJ1-2	CASSPQGSSYGYTF
16	TRBV5-1	TRBJ2-5	CASSSLTGAGRETQYF
14	TRBV19	TRBJ1-1	CASRERDVGTEAFF
14	TRBV7-8	TRBJ1-2	CASGDRVGNYGYTF
15	TRBV14	TRBJ1-2	CASSPLGVDNYGYTF
15	TRBV4-1	TRBJ1-5	CASSLAMAGHQAQHF
13	TRBV2	TRBJ2-2	CASSERGVGELFF
12	TRBV13	TRBJ1-1	CAIRLDRVEAFF
14	TRBV7-6	TRBJ2-1	CASSLEIRDSQQFF
12	TRBV18	TRBJ1-2	CASSPGQLSDTF
14	TRBV6-5	TRBJ2-7	CASSYEGGPYEQYF
15	TRBV6-4	TRBJ1-5	CASSATGGYNQPQHF
11	TRBV11-3	TRBJ1-1	CASSSGGLSFF
14	TRBV5-1	TRBJ2-3	CASSDSGVTDTQYF
13	TRBV4-1	TRBJ2-7	CASSQGGPYEQYF
14	TRBV15	TRBJ2-7	CATSSEDISYEQYF
16	TRBV5-6	TRBJ1-4	CASSSTGGRANEKLFF
16	TRBV9	TRBJ1-1	CASSGGGARENTEAFF
15	TRBV5-1	TRBJ2-7	CASSLEWGDAYEQYF
14	TRBV5-6	TRBJ1-1	CASSSWGLNTEAFF
14	TRBV6-5	TRBJ2-1	CASSLRLASNEQFF
14	TRBV5-6	TRBJ1-1	CASSRTGLNTEAFF
15	TRBV11-2	TRBJ2-2	CASSSTGSHTGELFF
16	TRBV5-1	TRBJ2-3	CASSLVPAGSTDTQYF
15	TRBV7-9	TRBJ1-5	CASSLGGESNQPQHF
17	TRBV9	TRBJ2-4	CASSVGFDNIAKNIQYF
17	TRBV24-1	TRBJ2-5	CATSDPRTGSQRETQYF